The 11 T cell receptor beta chains presented below share a single source sample, sequenced in a study of cytomegalovirus exposure and HLA in healthy donors. Amplification used 60 Vbeta primers and 13 Jbeta primers. The data were produced by immunoSEQ multiplex PCR, yet TCRdb's version contains in-frame clones alone and is incomplete. This sample has 45,000 to 55,000 clones, with about 78% found just once. Specimen: PBMCs. These receptors were taken from a man aged 30 to 39 in good health and CMV-seropositive.

This clone occurred a few times. The rearrangement joins TRBV7-3 to TRBJ2-7; TRBD1 agrees at 7 bases. The CDR3 totals 13 residues. CDR1 is SGHTA, CDR2 FQGTGA, per germline. Trimming at V came to 5 bases and at J to 2 bases, leaving 3 bases not matched to a gene. The CDR3 spells CASSLGTAYEQYF. In nucleotides, the CDR3 is TGTGCCAGCAGCCTCGGGACAGCCTACGAGCAGTACTTC.

The rearrangement joins TRBV7-9 to TRBJ1-5, with D perhaps TRBD1 (6 bases). CDR3 length equals 17 residues. Germline CDR1 is SEHNR and CDR2 is FQNEAQ (reference sequence). Between the trimmed V and J ends, which lost 3 bases and 6 bases, there was a span of 21 bases. The chain's CDR3 is CASSFTSEGTPVQPQHF. CDR3 coding DNA: TGTGCCAGCAGCTTTACGAGCGAAGGGACACCCGTTCAGCCCCAGCATTTT.

The CDR3 reads CASSKPGLEQFF. CDR3 in DNA: TGTGCCAGCAGCAAACCGGGACTCGAGCAGTTCTTC. This chain connects TRBV6-5 to TRBJ2-1; maybe TRBD2 (6 bases). Germline-derived CDR1 and CDR2 are MNHEY and SVGAGI. V lost 6 bases, J lost 10 bases, and 13 bases lay in between. The CDR3 covers 12 residues.

This clone was seen a handful of times. CDR3 in DNA: TGTGCCAGCAGCTTAGGGAGGGGGAACACTGAAGCTTTCTTT. Amino acid sequence: CASSLGRGNTEAFF. The gene calls are TRBV7-9 and TRBJ1-1; D may be TRBD1 (5 bases). The V end was cut by 1 base, the J end by 1 base, with 7 bases between. The CDR3 has 14 residues. Germline V lookup: CDR1 SEHNR, CDR2 FQNEAQ (reference sequence).

V is TRBV15 and J is TRBJ2-3; 7 bases line up with TRBD2. The CDR3 is made up of 17 amino acids. The V gene's germline CDR1 is LNHNV and CDR2 YYDKDF (reference sequence). Trimming removed 0 bases from V and 2 bases from J; junction bases left unmatched: 8. The CDR3 protein is CATSRELGGTTTDTQYF. DNA for the CDR3: TGTGCCACCAGCAGAGAGTTGGGTGGGACTACCACAGATACGCAGTATTTT.

The chain has TRBV5-6 and TRBJ1-1; 9 nucleotides align to TRBD1. The CDR3 totals 14 residues. The junction had 2 bases not matched to a gene; V was cut back by 1 base and J by 4 bases. Germline-derived CDR1 and CDR2 are SGHDT and YYEEEE. CDR3 sequence: CASSLPGQGTEAFF. The DNA of the CDR3 is TGTGCCAGCAGCTTGCCGGGACAGGGCACTGAAGCTTTCTTT.

The V and J genes are TRBV6-1 and TRBJ2-7; D is unclear. CDR1 MNHNS and CDR2 SASEGT come from the germline V gene. CDR3 size: 15 residues. V was clipped by 7 bases and J by 1 base, with 17 bases between them. This CDR3 reads CASTPQPQASYEQYF. In DNA form, the CDR3 reads TGTGCCAGCACCCCCCAGCCCCAGGCGTCCTACGAGCAGTACTTC.

The chain joins TRBV19 to TRBJ1-1; D not resolved. V was clipped by 2 bases and J by 0 bases, with 7 bases between them. This CDR3 is built from 14 residues. Germline V lookup: CDR1 LNHDA, CDR2 SQIVND (reference sequence). In nucleotides, the CDR3 is TGTGCCAGTAGTATATCTGGGCTGAACACTGAAGCTTTCTTT. Protein product: CASSISGLNTEAFF.

The chain has TRBV15 and TRBJ1-5; D gene unclear. Germline CDR1 reads LNHNV; CDR2 reads YYDKDF (reference sequence). Trimming stripped 5 bases from V and 4 bases from J, with 9 bases between. This CDR3 contains 13 residues. The CDR3 nucleotides are TGTGCCACCAGCCTTTGGACTAATCAGCCCCAGCATTTT. Encoded protein: CATSLWTNQPQHF.

This chain links TRBV7-8 with TRBJ2-7; D might be TRBD2 (5 bases). CDR3 length equals 12 residues. Trimming took 6 bases from V and 6 from J, leaving 12 bases between them. Germline CDR1 is SGHVS and CDR2 is FQNEAQ. The CDR3 loop is CASSSGLVEQYF. DNA for the CDR3: TGTGCCAGCAGTTCGGGGTTGGTCGAGCAGTACTTC.

The rearrangement uses TRBV7-3 and TRBJ2-7; 9 bases fit TRBD1. CDR1 SGHTA and CDR2 FQGTGA come from the germline V gene. Trimming at V came to 5 bases and at J to 2 bases, leaving 7 bases not matched to a gene. The CDR3 has 15 amino acids. CDR3 amino acids: CASSPSGDRAYEQYF. The CDR3 region has the DNA TGTGCCAGCAGCCCTTCGGGGGACAGGGCCTACGAGCAGTACTTC. Drawing the rest from reference TRBV7-3 and TRBJ2-7, the complete variable domain is GAGVSQTPSNKVTEKGKYVELRCDPISGHTALYWYRQSLGQGPEFLIYFQGTGAADDSGLPNDRFFAVRPEGSVSTLKIQRTERGDSAVYLCASSPSGDRAYEQYFGPGTRLTVT.